This T cell receptor (beta chain) derives from a study of Ad26.COV2.S vaccination and SARS-CoV-2 variants. The treatment denotes: roughly 20 received Ad26.COV2.S at low or high dose, single or two shots; several received placebo; per-sample allocation not given. Material that was analyzed had been drawn on day 63 after the first vaccine or placebo injection. In Boston, the donor was an adult between 18-55 years of age. The CDR3 consists of 16 residues. The germline V gene has CDR1 MNHEY and CDR2 SVGAGI. Losses at the gene ends were 2 bases for V and 5 bases for J; bases not matched to a gene: 11. Sequenced by immunoSEQ multiplex PCR; TCRdb stores in-frame clones only, minus some. This table holds roughly 500,000 clones, roughly nine tenths found once.

The V and J genes are TRBV6-5 and TRBJ1-1, with 7 bases aligning to TRBD1. This clonotype originated in a person between 18 and 60 years old who received the Ad26.COV2.S COVID-19 vaccine or a placebo. The sequences come from peripheral blood, collected in a trial of Ad26.COV2.S vaccine versus placebo. The CDR3 spells CASSYKPQGVRTEAFF. CDR3 DNA sequence: TGTGCCAGCAGTTACAAACCTCAGGGGGTTAGGACTGAAGCTTTCTTT.